One and the same sample provided the 29 T cell receptor beta chains below, sequenced in a study of human T cells and chemical hapten exposure. TCRdb re-derived calls from the RACE reads in MiXCR, one entry per CDR3 protein. The data contain approximately 92,000 distinct CDR3 sequences, 11% of them seen just once; the ten biggest clones take up about 3%. The time point here: patch test 2, 6 weeks after DPC sensitization. Noted treatment: therapeutic diphenylcyclopropenone sensitization with weekly scalp DPC. Sequenced here: whole blood, sampled in connection with sensitization to the hapten diphenylcyclopropenone (DPC). These TCRs come from a woman aged 40-49 years with alopecia areata. Some clones in this sample may be carry-over from other donors' samples.

The V and J genes are TRBV14 and TRBJ2-7, with D possibly TRBD1 on 5 matching bases. The germline CDR1 and CDR2 sequences are SGHDN and FVKESK. V lost 4 bases, J lost 0 bases, and 10 bases lay in between. The CDR3 covers 14 residues. The CDR3 spells CASSRQPLSYEQYF. The CDR3 region has the DNA TGTGCCAGCAGCCGACAGCCTCTCTCCTACGAGCAGTACTTC.

This clonotype has at least ten counts. This rearrangement joins TRBV7-2 to TRBJ2-6; weak D call: TRBD1 (6 bases). Trimming stripped 5 bases from V and 2 bases from J, with 10 bases between. The germline gives CDR1 SGHTA, CDR2 FQGNSA. This CDR3 has 15 amino acids. CDR3 sequence reads: CASSAQGPGANVLTF. CDR3 DNA: TGTGCCAGCAGCGCACAGGGACCTGGGGCCAACGTCCTGACTTTC.

This clonotype was counted a few times. The chain recombines TRBV12-3 or TRBV12-4 with TRBJ2-7, with no clear D. The CDR3 extends over 14 amino acids. V shed 2 bases and J shed 4 bases, with 12 bases lying between them. The CDR3: CASSLRSLGYEQYF. CDR3 nucleotide sequence: TGTGCCAGCAGTTTAAGGAGCCTGGGATACGAGCAGTACTTC.

This rearrangement joins TRBV7-6 to TRBJ2-5; TRBD1 is a possible D gene (6 bases). V was trimmed by 2 bases and J by 6 bases, leaving 10 bases between them. The CDR3 length is 13 residues. In germline, CDR1 is SGHVS, CDR2 FNYEAQ. The CDR3 loop is CASSLRQAKTQYF. The CDR3 DNA sequence: TGTGCCAGCAGCTTACGACAGGCGAAGACCCAGTACTTC.

This clonotype showed up just a few times. V usage is TRBV12-3 or TRBV12-4 and J usage is TRBJ2-2; 8 nucleotides align to TRBD1. The CDR3 is 15 amino acids. After removal of 5 bases from V and 6 bases from J, the junction contained 8 bases not matched to a gene. CDR3 bases: TGTGCCAGCAGTCTACTGGGACAGGTGGCCGGGGAGCTGTTTTTT. Translating gives CASSLLGQVAGELFF.

The V gene is TRBV29-1, the J gene TRBJ1-5, with 8 positions matching TRBD1. Losses at the gene ends were 6 bases for V and 2 bases for J; bases not matched to a gene: 6. The CDR3 has 14 residues. Germline assignment: CDR1 SQVTM and CDR2 ANQGSEA. CDR3 sequence (DNA): TGCAGCGTGAAAACAGGGGGAGGCAATCAGCCCCAGCATTTT. This translates into CSVKTGGGNQPQHF.

The CDR3 loop reads CASSLTGTADSPLHF. The CDR3 nucleotides are TGTGCCAGCAGTTTAACAGGGACTGCTGATTCACCCCTCCACTTT. The chain links TRBV12-3 or TRBV12-4 to TRBJ1-6; D may be TRBD1 (6 bases). V lost 2 bases to trimming and J lost 8 bases, with 13 bases between them. CDR3 length equals 15 residues.

This clonotype has more than one count but fewer than ten. V gene TRBV6-5 combines with J gene TRBJ2-5; 12 bases map to TRBD2. In germline, CDR1 is MNHEY, CDR2 SVGAGI. The CDR3 consists of 15 residues. The V gene end was trimmed by 0 bases and the J gene end by 5 bases; junction bases not matched to a gene: 1. CDR3: CASSYSGLAGETQYF. The CDR3 DNA sequence: TGTGCCAGCAGTTACTCGGGACTAGCGGGTGAGACCCAGTACTTC.

This clonotype was observed many times. CDR3 DNA: TGTGCCAGCAGTTCCGGGACTAAGGGCGAGCAGTACTTC. Amino acid sequence: CASSSGTKGEQYF. The chain carries TRBV7-2 and TRBJ2-7, with 7 bases aligning to TRBD2. CDR3 length: 13 amino acids. The ends lost 6 bases at V and 6 bases at J; junction bases unmatched: 8. Germline CDR1 reads SGHTA; CDR2 reads FQGNSA.

This clonotype was found a few times. The chain is built from TRBV29-1 and TRBJ1-1; D is perhaps TRBD1 (6 bases). This CDR3 has 13 residues. V dropped 6 bases and J dropped 4 bases, with 15 bases sitting between them. Germline V gene lookup returns CDR1 SQVTM and CDR2 ANQGSEA. The CDR3: CSVSIKGGTEAFF. The DNA for the CDR3 is TGCAGCGTCTCAATAAAGGGGGGCACTGAAGCTTTCTTT.

This clonotype appeared many times. V is TRBV24-1 and J is TRBJ1-2; D might be TRBD1 (5 bases). The germline V gene has CDR1 KGHDR and CDR2 SFDVKD. CDR3 length: 14 residues. Between the trimmed V and J ends, which lost 6 bases and 7 bases, there was a span of 17 bases. CDR3 sequence: CATSPPGQGGGYTF. CDR3 DNA sequence: TGTGCCACCAGTCCCCCCGGGCAGGGCGGTGGCTACACCTTC.

This clonotype was found many times. The rearrangement links TRBV11-2 to TRBJ2-2; 7 nucleotides align to TRBD2. Germline trimming cut 1 base from V and 0 bases from J; bases unmatched to any gene: 2. The CDR3 is 16 amino acids. Germline V gives CDR1 SGHAT, CDR2 FQNNGV. The CDR3 reads CASSLVAGANTGELFF. The DNA for the CDR3 is TGTGCCAGCAGCTTAGTAGCGGGCGCGAACACCGGGGAGCTGTTTTTT.

This clonotype was seen only a few times. The rearrangement joins TRBV6-5 to TRBJ1-1; a possible D gene is TRBD1 (6 bases). Germline lookup yields CDR1 MNHEY and CDR2 SVGAGI. The CDR3 runs to 15 residues. Between the trimmed V and J ends, which lost 0 bases and 3 bases, there was a span of 11 bases. The CDR3, as DNA: TGTGCCAGCAGTTACTCCGGGGGCGCGGACACTGAAGCTTTCTTT. Amino acid sequence: CASSYSGGADTEAFF.

The sample holds many counts of this clonotype. The chain combines TRBV5-4 with TRBJ2-5, with D maybe TRBD1 (5 bases). The CDR3 extends over 14 amino acids. Germline lookup yields CDR1 SGHNT and CDR2 YYREEE (reference sequence). Trimming removed 0 bases at V and 3 bases at J, with 9 bases between. The CDR3 DNA reads as TGTGCCAGCAGCTTGGGGGGCAGGGAAGAGACCCAGTACTTC. Amino acids: CASSLGGREETQYF.

Points on this clonotype: A much larger clone differs from this one at a single base, so this may be a read error. The chain has TRBV19 and TRBJ2-5; 11 nucleotides line up with TRBD2. The CDR3 totals 15 residues. CDR1 and CDR2 from the germline V gene are LNHDA and SQIVND (reference sequence). The CDR3: CASSSPGLAEDTQYF. The CDR3 DNA reads as TGTGCCAGTAGTAGCCCGGGACTAGCGGAAGATACCCAGTACTTC.

This clonotype appeared many times. The rearrangement joins TRBV28 to TRBJ2-7; possible D gene TRBD1, 5 bases. The CDR3 sequence is 15 residues long. The germline V gene has CDR1 MDHEN and CDR2 SYDVKM. Trimming shortened V by 7 bases and J by 0 bases, and 16 bases separated the two germline ends. CDR3 sequence (DNA): TGTGCCAGCACCGCAGGTGGGGCCAGCTCCTACGAGCAGTACTTC. Protein sequence: CASTAGGASSYEQYF.

This chain joins TRBV4-1 and TRBJ2-7, with 13 bases matching TRBD2. CDR3 length equals 15 residues. Per germline, CDR1 MGHRA and CDR2 YSYEKL. The V and J ends lost 1 base and 6 bases, in that order; junction bases with no gene match: 3. CDR3 DNA sequence: TGCGCCAGCAGCCAAGGACTAGCGGGAGGAGGCGAGCAGTACTTC. Translated, it gives CASSQGLAGGGEQYF.

The CDR3 reads CASSATLYEQYF. CDR3 DNA: TGTGCCAGTAGTGCGACTTTGTACGAGCAGTACTTC. The V and J genes are TRBV19 and TRBJ2-7; D call uncertain. The length of the CDR3 is 12 residues. Germline V gene data show CDR1 as LNHDA and CDR2 as SQIVND (reference sequence). Between the trimmed V and J ends, which lost 5 bases and 4 bases, there was a span of 9 bases.

This chain connects TRBV7-9 to TRBJ2-3, with 10 bases matching TRBD2. CDR3 length equals 16 residues. V lost 2 bases, J lost 5 bases, and 7 bases stayed unmatched. The germline V gene has CDR1 SEHNR and CDR2 FQNEAQ (reference sequence). Here the CDR3 DNA reads TGTGCCAGCAGCTTAAGCCTAGCGGGAGCAGGAGATACGCAGTATTTT. Its protein is CASSLSLAGAGDTQYF.

This clonotype was counted many times. This chain connects TRBV7-2 to TRBJ2-1; 9 bases fit TRBD1. The CDR3 length is 15 residues. V dropped 1 base and J dropped 6; count of bases not matched to a gene: 4. Per germline, CDR1 SGHTA and CDR2 FQGNSA. This CDR3 is CASSLDRTGANEQFF. The CDR3 DNA sequence: TGTGCCAGCAGCTTAGATCGGACAGGGGCCAATGAGCAGTTCTTC.

This clonotype was found a few times. The chain carries TRBV24-1 and TRBJ1-5; no reliable D call. With 9 bases removed from V and 7 bases from J, the gap between germline ends came to 12 bases. The germline gives CDR1 KGHDR, CDR2 SFDVKD. The length of the CDR3 is 12 residues. This CDR3 reads CATGRVGQPQHF. In nucleotides, the CDR3 is TGTGCCACCGGAAGGGTCGGACAGCCCCAGCATTTT.

The rearrangement joins TRBV12-3 or TRBV12-4 to TRBJ2-3; TRBD1 matches at 10 bases. Trimming removed 4 bases from V and 2 bases from J; junction bases left unmatched: 9. The CDR3 loop spans 17 amino acids. CDR3 nucleotides: TGTGCCAGCAGTTCCCAGACAGGGGGCCTGAACACAGATACGCAGTATTTT. Translating it yields CASSSQTGGLNTDTQYF.

This clonotype was seen a single time. This chain uses TRBV12-5 with TRBJ1-1; no firm D call. There are 15 residues in the CDR3. The germline CDR1 and CDR2 sequences are LGHNT and FRNRAP. The CDR3 bases are TGTGCCTACTTCATATATCGGGAGTTGAACACTGAAGCTTTCTTT. Translating it yields CAYFIYRELNTEAFF.

This clonotype was picked up many times. The chain has TRBV6-4 and TRBJ1-6; D is undetermined. Germline V gene sequence: CDR1 MRHNA, CDR2 SNTAGT. V lost 5 bases to trimming and J lost 12 bases, with 8 bases between them. The CDR3 runs 11 residues. The CDR3 DNA reads TGTGCCAGCAGTAAGACGCAACCCCTCCACTTT. This encodes CASSKTQPLHF.

The chain carries TRBV7-6 and TRBJ2-3; TRBD2 aligns across 7 bases. CDR1 and CDR2 (germline): SGHVS, FNYEAQ. V shed 8 bases, J shed 2 bases, and the junction held 19 bases outside the gene matches. The CDR3 has 18 residues. CDR3 in DNA: TGTGCCAGCGGATCGGATATCTCAAGGGGACTACCCACAGATACGCAGTATTTT. Translation: CASGSDISRGLPTDTQYF.

This clonotype was seen only a few times. The chain carries TRBV10-3 and TRBJ2-5; 14 nucleotides align to TRBD2. Germline trimming cut 0 bases from V and 5 bases from J; bases unmatched to any gene: 2. This CDR3 spans 16 amino acids. Germline V lookup: CDR1 ENHRY, CDR2 SYGVKD. CDR3 in amino acids: CAISESTSGRAETQYF. CDR3 coding DNA: TGTGCCATCAGTGAGTCGACTAGCGGGAGGGCCGAGACCCAGTACTTC.

This clonotype was observed a few times. The V call is TRBV14, the J call TRBJ1-6; possibly TRBD1 for D (5 bases). The V end was cut by 7 bases, the J end by 8 bases, with 12 bases between. From germline, CDR1 is SGHDN and CDR2 FVKESK. This CDR3 is built from 13 residues. CDR3 loop: CASTYKGDSPLHF. DNA of the CDR3: TGTGCCAGCACCTATAAAGGGGATTCACCCCTCCACTTT.

Ten or more counts support this clonotype. The gene calls are TRBV6-5 and TRBJ2-1; the match to TRBD2 covers 7 bases. The CDR3 has 14 amino acids. Trimming at V came to 4 bases and at J to 5 bases, leaving 5 bases not matched to a gene. Germline V gene lookup returns CDR1 MNHEY and CDR2 SVGAGI. The CDR3 is CASSSGGGDNEQFF. The CDR3 nucleotides read TGTGCCAGCAGTTCTGGGGGGGGGGACAATGAGCAGTTCTTC.

CDR3 bases: TGTGCCAGCAAACCGGGGGTAGCCAAAAACATTCAGTACTTC. It translates to CASKPGVAKNIQYF. The V gene is TRBV2, the J gene TRBJ2-4; possible D gene TRBD2, 6 bases. This CDR3 has 14 amino acids. Germline V CDR1 and CDR2: SNHLY, FYNNEI. V was trimmed by 7 bases and J by 0 bases, leaving 10 bases between them.